The present TCR beta chain was sequenced within a study of human T cells and chemical hapten exposure. The wider study: Each week of the roughly 24-week study, patients had diphenylcyclopropenone applied to the scalp. There were per-sample TCR yield variations, arising mainly from small pooled library volume differences. Study-wide results and caveats: TCRs at a frequency above 1 in 1000 stayed unchanged with DPC sensitization.

CDR1 is SNHLY and CDR2 is FYNNEI in the germline V gene. CDR3 size: 15 residues. J was trimmed by 10 bases and V by 1 base; bases with no gene match: 9. Regarding time point: pre-sensitization, week 0. Regarding treatment: therapeutic diphenylcyclopropenone sensitization with weekly scalp DPC. Individual cDNA molecules in this library carried unique molecular identifiers. TCRdb reprocessed the RACE reads via MiXCR and lists one record per CDR3 protein. Altogether more than 300,000 distinct CDR3 sequences are present, approximately 5% being singletons, with the ten largest covering approximately 8.2%. As for this clonotype: Antigen unknown.

This material consisted of whole blood, taken in connection with sensitization to the hapten diphenylcyclopropenone (DPC). The chain has TRBV2 and TRBJ2-1; 8 nucleotides line up with TRBD1. This TCR came from a woman aged 18-29 years with alopecia areata. Some clones in this sample may be carry-over from other donors' samples. CDR3 coding DNA: TGTGCCAGCAGTGAAGTATGGTCAGGGGGCCTCGAGCAGTTCTTC. Its translation is CASSEVWSGGLEQFF.